Listed here are 6 T cell receptor beta chains from one sample, sequenced in a study of shared clonotypes between healthy human individuals (dated by TCRdb to 2020 to 2021). The library was built by means of the immunoSEQ multiplex PCR assay. In its TCRdb copy, this immuneACCESS table keeps in-frame sequences only and misses some clones. Where compared with another copy, unresolved V genes explain less than half of these, and the others have no known cause. Across this sample there are around 2,000,000 clones, with under 95% seen only once. The top ten constitute about 1.8% of the sample. CD8 naive samples were obtained by positive selection for CCR7 among CD45RO-negative cells, yielding a CD45RA+CCR7+ population from which TemRA cells were excluded. The sample consisted of naive CD8+ T cells from PBMCs. The sample's cell subset or site label is to be understood as: CD45RA+CCR7+. These receptors were collected from a man younger than 35 in good health. Some clones in this sample may be carry-over from other donors' samples.

This chain uses TRBV6-5 with TRBJ2-7; no reliable D call. This CDR3 is built from 14 residues. Germline V lookup: CDR1 MNHEY, CDR2 SVGAGI. Between the trimmed V and J ends, which lost 6 bases and 0 bases, there was a span of 12 bases. CDR3 amino acids: CASSPSQSSYEQYF. CDR3 in DNA: TGTGCCAGCAGCCCGAGTCAGAGCTCCTACGAGCAGTACTTC.

The rearrangement links TRBV2 to TRBJ2-1, with unresolved D. Between the trimmed V and J ends, which lost 3 bases and 9 bases, there was a span of 12 bases. The germline gives CDR1 SNHLY, CDR2 FYNNEI. This CDR3 spans 13 amino acids. CDR3 sequence (DNA): TGTGCCAGCAGTGATGAGTTTAACGGTGAGCAGTTCTTC. Its translation: CASSDEFNGEQFF.

V gene TRBV11-2 combines with J gene TRBJ2-7, with TRBD2 identical over 10 bases. Looked up from germline, CDR1 is SGHAT and CDR2 is FQNNGV. The junction had 8 bases not matched to a gene; V was cut back by 5 bases and J by 4 bases. This CDR3 comprises 15 residues. In DNA form, the CDR3 reads TGTGCCAGCAGCCAAGCTAGCGGGAGAGGATACGAGCAGTACTTC. Its protein is CASSQASGRGYEQYF.

This chain connects TRBV27 to TRBJ2-2; D is ambiguous. Germline V gene lookup returns CDR1 MNHEY and CDR2 SMNVEV (reference sequence). The ends were cut back, 6 bases at V and 2 bases at J, with 16 bases in the middle. This CDR3 contains 16 residues. The CDR3 region has the DNA TGTGCCAGCAGCCCTGACTCAAAAGTTAACACCGGGGAGCTGTTTTTT. Its protein product is CASSPDSKVNTGELFF.

V is TRBV5-1 and J is TRBJ2-1; 11 nucleotides align to TRBD2. This CDR3 region has 16 residues. CDR1 is SGHRS, CDR2 YFSETQ, per germline. J gave up 7 bases and V 3 bases, and 9 bases lay outside the gene matches. The CDR3 is CASSWTTSGMGNEQFF. The DNA for the CDR3 is TGCGCCAGCAGCTGGACGACTAGCGGGATGGGTAATGAGCAGTTCTTC.

About this clone: Sequence at one end of the junction differs from germline and may be a read error. This chain joins TRBV6-5 and TRBJ2-3; TRBD2 might be the D (5 bases). This CDR3 comprises 16 residues. Germline values: CDR1 MNHEY, CDR2 SVGAGI. The CDR3 coding sequence is TGTGCCAGCAGTTACTATCAGGCGTCTAGCATAGATACGCAGTATTTT. Translation gives CASSYYQASSIDTQYF.